The 28 T cell receptor beta chains reported below all come from one sample, sequenced in a study of yellow fever vaccine responses in identical twins. A single record per CDR3 protein comes from TCRdb applying MiXCR to the RT-PCR reads. The sample has 13,000 to 15,000 distinct CDR3 sequences, about 88% seen once. The sample was T cells from blood (PBMCs), unsorted or a sorted subset (not recorded which), taken before or after yellow fever vaccination (not recorded which). These TCRs come from a woman aged 18-29 years who received the yellow fever vaccine.

This chain uses TRBV20-1 with TRBJ2-3, with 7 bases aligning to TRBD2. This CDR3 is built from 17 residues. J gave up 0 bases and V 0 bases, and 9 bases lay outside the gene matches. Germline V gene sequence: CDR1 DFQATT, CDR2 SNEGSKA (reference sequence). The CDR3: CSARDPGGGTSTDTQYF. The CDR3 coding sequence is TGCAGTGCTAGAGACCCTGGGGGGGGAACTAGCACAGATACGCAGTATTTT.

This rearrangement joins TRBV29-1 to TRBJ1-1, with D tentatively TRBD1 (5 bases). The CDR3 spans 13 residues. V was shortened by 4 bases and J by 1 base, with 10 bases between the two germline ends. CDR1 and CDR2 (germline): SQVTM, ANQGSEA. The CDR3 DNA reads as TGCAGCGTTGTTGGCAGGGCGAACACTGAAGCTTTCTTT. Its translation is CSVVGRANTEAFF.

The chain links TRBV20-1 to TRBJ2-7, with 10 positions matching TRBD2. The CDR3 totals 12 residues. V lost 8 bases to trimming and J lost 6 bases; unmatched junction nucleotides: 7. Looked up from germline, CDR1 is DFQATT and CDR2 is SNEGSKA (reference sequence). Here the CDR3 reads CSYPSGGGEQYV. DNA for the CDR3: TGCAGTTATCCTAGCGGGGGAGGCGAGCAGTACGTC.

On this clonotype: The junction differs from germline at one of its ends, possibly a read error. This rearrangement joins TRBV2 to TRBJ1-5; 7 bases are shared with TRBD1. The CDR3 loop spans 14 amino acids. Germline V gene data show CDR1 as SNHLY and CDR2 as FYNNEI. The DNA of the CDR3 is TGTGCCAGCAGAGAAGGGACAGCAAATCAGCCCCAGCATTTT. The encoded protein is CASREGTANQPQHF.

The chain carries TRBV2 and TRBJ1-3, with D unclear. Germline V CDR1 and CDR2: SNHLY, FYNNEI. V lost 4 bases to trimming and J lost 1 base, with 14 bases between them. The CDR3 contains 16 residues. The CDR3 is CASSGSQLVSGNTIYF. The CDR3 nucleotides are TGTGCCAGCAGTGGCAGTCAACTAGTATCTGGAAACACCATATATTTT.

The chain has TRBV9 and TRBJ2-1, with 7 bases fitting TRBD1. CDR3 length: 16 residues. The germline CDR1 and CDR2 sequences are SGDLS and YYNGEE. The trim removed 0 bases at V and 0 bases at J, leaving 3 bases unmatched. The CDR3 loop is CASSVATGSSYNEQFF. The CDR3 bases are TGTGCCAGCAGCGTAGCGACAGGGAGCTCCTACAATGAGCAGTTCTTC.

This clonotype was observed once. The V gene is TRBV28, the J gene TRBJ2-2, with TRBD1 as a possible D gene (5 bases). V was cut by 4 bases and J by 4 bases, with 13 bases left in between. This CDR3 contains 15 residues. CDR1 is MDHEN and CDR2 is SYDVKM in the germline V gene. The CDR3 nucleotides are TGTGCCAGCAGTTCCGAGACAGCTTTCACCGGGGAGCTGTTTTTT. This codes for CASSSETAFTGELFF.

This clonotype has only one observation. V and J are TRBV15 and TRBJ1-1; D is uncertain. This CDR3 is built from 15 residues. Germline V CDR1 and CDR2: LNHNV, YYDKDF (reference sequence). The ends were cut back, 3 bases at V and 1 base at J, with 12 bases in the middle. CDR3 protein: CATSSPGSPNTEAFF. In DNA form, the CDR3 reads TGTGCCACCAGCAGCCCGGGGTCTCCGAACACTGAAGCTTTCTTT.

Only one count was recorded for this clonotype. The chain couples TRBV18 to TRBJ2-1; a weak D match, TRBD2 (5 bases). CDR3 length: 14 amino acids. Trimming took 3 bases from V and 4 from J, leaving 10 bases between them. Germline V gene sequence: CDR1 KGHSH, CDR2 LQKENI. The CDR3, as DNA: TGTGCCAGCTCACCGCGGACTGAATACAATGAGCAGTTCTTC. This translates into CASSPRTEYNEQFF. Based on the CDR3 plus reference TRBV18 and TRBJ2-1, the full variable domain is NAGVMQNPRHLVRRRGQEARLRCSPMKGHSHVYWYRQLPEEGLKFMVYLQKENIIDESGMPKERFSAEFPKEGPSILRIQQVVRGDSAAYFCASSPRTEYNEQFFGPGTRLTVL.

This sequence joins TRBV2 and TRBJ2-2, with a weak D call TRBD1 (6 bases). Germline V lookup: CDR1 SNHLY, CDR2 FYNNEI. The V end lost 6 bases, the J end lost 6 bases, and 11 bases lay between the germline ends. This CDR3 comprises 13 residues. Here the CDR3 reads CASRQGPAGELFF. In nucleotides, the CDR3 is TGTGCCAGCAGACAGGGTCCGGCCGGGGAGCTGTTTTTT.

The chain couples TRBV5-1 to TRBJ1-1, with D uncertain. The V end was cut by 4 bases, the J end by 0 bases, with 10 bases between. Germline V gives CDR1 SGHRS, CDR2 YFSETQ. The CDR3 spans 14 residues. The CDR3 sequence: CASSRGPVNTEAFF. The CDR3 DNA sequence: TGCGCCAGCAGCCGCGGGCCGGTGAACACTGAAGCTTTCTTT.

V usage is TRBV6-1 and J usage is TRBJ2-1, with 11 bases lining up with TRBD2. Losses at the gene ends were 7 bases for V and 9 bases for J; bases not matched to a gene: 17. The CDR3 is made up of 17 amino acids. CDR1 MNHNS and CDR2 SASEGT come from the germline V gene. Here the CDR3 reads CASNTYSGRARFGEQFF. CDR3 sequence (DNA): TGTGCCAGCAATACCTATAGCGGGAGGGCCCGTTTCGGTGAGCAGTTCTTC.

This chain connects TRBV18 to TRBJ2-1; D may be TRBD1 or TRBD2 (6 bases each). Per the germline V gene, CDR1 is KGHSH and CDR2 is LQKENI. This CDR3 spans 14 amino acids. V was clipped by 7 bases and J by 9 bases, with 19 bases between them. Here the CDR3 DNA reads TGTGCCAGCTACCAGGGGTCGCGGGGTGCTGAGCAGTTCTTC. It yields the protein CASYQGSRGAEQFF.

This rearrangement joins TRBV4-2 to TRBJ2-4, with 12 bases that match TRBD2. Germline lookup yields CDR1 LGHNA and CDR2 YNFKEQ. This CDR3 comprises 17 residues. V shed 6 bases, J shed 8 bases, and the junction held 14 bases outside the gene matches. This chain's CDR3 is CASSQTGTSGPADIQYF. CDR3 coding DNA: TGTGCCAGCAGTCAAACCGGGACTAGCGGGCCCGCGGACATTCAGTACTTC.

The gene calls are TRBV11-3 and TRBJ2-3, with D hard to call. Trimming removed 4 bases from V and 6 bases from J, with 11 bases in between. CDR1 is SGHNT, CDR2 YENEEA, per germline. This CDR3 is 13 amino acids long. The CDR3 DNA reads as TGTGCCAGCAGCTCCGAACCTATGGATACGCAGTATTTT. Protein product: CASSSEPMDTQYF.

The chain recombines TRBV7-9 with TRBJ2-1; D ambiguous. The V gene lost 4 bases and the J gene lost 8 bases, with 6 bases spanning the gap. The CDR3 consists of 11 residues. The germline V gene has CDR1 SEHNR and CDR2 FQNEAQ (reference sequence). The chain's CDR3 is CASSSVYEQFF. In nucleotides, the CDR3 is TGTGCCAGCAGCTCGGTCTATGAGCAGTTCTTC.

The chain joins TRBV2 to TRBJ1-2, with 8 bases lining up with TRBD1. The V gene's germline CDR1 is SNHLY and CDR2 FYNNEI. V dropped 2 bases and J dropped 6; count of bases not matched to a gene: 5. The CDR3 loop spans 14 amino acids. CDR3 loop: CASSETDRVNGYTF. CDR3 bases: TGTGCCAGCAGTGAAACGGACAGGGTCAATGGCTACACCTTC.

This sequence joins TRBV2 and TRBJ2-2, with D unresolved. In germline, CDR1 is SNHLY, CDR2 FYNNEI. V lost 6 bases to trimming and J lost 6 bases, with 11 bases between them. This CDR3 contains 13 residues. CDR3 amino acids: CASRVFAPGELFF. The CDR3 nucleotides read TGTGCCAGCAGGGTCTTTGCTCCCGGGGAGCTGTTTTTT. The full variable domain, in which reference TRBV2 and TRBJ2-2 provide the parts outside the CDR3, is EPEVTQTPSHQVTQMGQEVILRCVPISNHLYFYWYRQILGQKVEFLVSFYNNEISEKSEIFDDQFSVERPDGSNFTLKIRSTKLEDSAMYFCASRVFAPGELFFGEGSRLTVL.

This chain uses TRBV29-1 with TRBJ1-2; possible D gene TRBD1, 5 bases. Trimming left V 6 bases short and J 3 bases short, with 11 bases between. Germline V gene lookup returns CDR1 SQVTM and CDR2 ANQGSEA. This CDR3 is built from 12 residues. The CDR3: CSVPTRDYGYTF. The DNA for the CDR3 is TGCAGCGTCCCGACCAGGGACTATGGCTACACCTTC.

Points on this clonotype: One junction end does not reproduce the germline sequence, and a read error may be involved. J is TRBJ1-1 and V is TRBV29-1; D uncertain. The CDR3 is made up of 13 amino acids. Looked up from germline, CDR1 is SQVTM and CDR2 is ANQGSEA. The CDR3 DNA follows: TGCAACGTTGAGCATGGTAGGGCCACTGAAGCTTTCTTT. The encoded protein is CNVEHGRATEAFF.

CDR3 residues: CASSLYQLSTDTQYF. The CDR3 nucleotides are TGTGCCAGCAGCCTCTATCAACTTTCCACAGATACGCAGTATTTT. The genes are TRBV3-1 and TRBJ2-3; D gene unclear. Trimming removed 4 bases at V and 2 bases at J, with 13 bases between. The germline V gene has CDR1 LGHDT and CDR2 YNNKEL (reference sequence). The CDR3 consists of 15 residues.

The chain employs TRBV13 and TRBJ2-4; TRBD1 agrees at 8 bases. V was pared by 8 bases and J by 6 bases, with 9 bases of the junction left unmatched. Germline assignment: CDR1 PRHDT and CDR2 FYEKMQ (reference sequence). This CDR3 region has 14 residues. The chain's CDR3 is CASDFQGAGNIQYF. In nucleotides, the CDR3 is TGTGCCAGCGATTTCCAGGGGGCGGGAAACATTCAGTACTTC.

This clonotype was counted once. V usage is TRBV5-1 and J usage is TRBJ1-6; 8 bases map to TRBD1. Looked up from germline, CDR1 is SGHRS and CDR2 is YFSETQ. V dropped 4 bases and J dropped 7; count of bases not matched to a gene: 7. This CDR3 region has 15 residues. This CDR3 reads CASSPGQVINSPLHF. CDR3 DNA: TGCGCCAGCAGCCCGGGACAGGTGATCAATTCACCCCTCCACTTT. The full variable domain, with the rest looked up from reference TRBV5-1 and TRBJ1-6, is KAGVTQTPRYLIKTRGQQVTLSCSPISGHRSVSWYQQTPGQGLQFLFEYFSETQRNKGNFPGRFSGRQFSNSRSEMNVSTLELGDSALYLCASSPGQVINSPLHFGNGTRLTVT.

V is TRBV18 and J is TRBJ1-4, with 7 positions matching TRBD1. The CDR3 is 15 amino acids. The V gene's germline CDR1 is KGHSH and CDR2 LQKENI. V lost 3 bases to trimming and J lost 0 bases; unmatched junction nucleotides: 1. The DNA for the CDR3 is TGTGCCAGCTCACCGGACAGGACAACTAATGAAAAACTGTTTTTT. Protein sequence: CASSPDRTTNEKLFF.

The gene calls are TRBV2 and TRBJ2-2, with D uncertain. Germline V gene sequence: CDR1 SNHLY, CDR2 FYNNEI. The CDR3 is made up of 15 amino acids. V dropped 6 bases and J dropped 2 bases, with 13 bases sitting between them. The CDR3 nucleotides read TGTGCCAGCAGCCCGAAGGTCCTAAACACCGGGGAGCTGTTTTTT. This encodes CASSPKVLNTGELFF.

The chain has TRBV2 and TRBJ1-6, with a possible D match to TRBD1 (5 bases). This CDR3 is built from 14 residues. CDR1 and CDR2 (germline): SNHLY, FYNNEI. Trimming took off 9 bases at V and 5 bases at J, with 14 bases between the two ends. DNA for the CDR3: TGTGCCAGAAGGGCCGACAGCCATAATTCACCCCTCCACTTT. Translated, it gives CARRADSHNSPLHF.

This sequence joins TRBV6-5 and TRBJ2-3; D uncertain. V lost 3 bases, J lost 14 bases, and 9 bases lay in between. This CDR3 has 10 amino acids. From germline, CDR1 is MNHEY and CDR2 SVGAGI. The CDR3 reads CASSYRCAYF. The DNA for the CDR3 is TGTGCCAGCAGTTATCGGTGTGCGTATTTT.

V usage is TRBV24-1 and J usage is TRBJ2-1, with 15 bases that match TRBD2. CDR1 is KGHDR, CDR2 SFDVKD, per germline. The ends lost 10 bases at V and 7 bases at J; junction bases unmatched: 1. The CDR3 length is 13 residues. The CDR3 loop reads CATGTSGRNEQFF. As DNA, the CDR3 is TGTGCCACGGGGACTAGCGGGAGGAATGAGCAGTTCTTC.